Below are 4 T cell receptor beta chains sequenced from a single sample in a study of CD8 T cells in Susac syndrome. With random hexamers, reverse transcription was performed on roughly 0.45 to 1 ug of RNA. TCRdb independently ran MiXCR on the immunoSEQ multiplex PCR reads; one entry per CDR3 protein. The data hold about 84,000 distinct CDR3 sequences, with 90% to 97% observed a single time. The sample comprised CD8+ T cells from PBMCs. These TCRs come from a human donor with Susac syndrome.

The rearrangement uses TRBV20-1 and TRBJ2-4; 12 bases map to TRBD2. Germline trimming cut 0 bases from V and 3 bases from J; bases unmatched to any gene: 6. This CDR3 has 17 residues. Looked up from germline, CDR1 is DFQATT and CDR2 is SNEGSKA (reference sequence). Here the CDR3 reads CSARDMTSGRVKNIQYF. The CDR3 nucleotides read TGCAGTGCTAGAGACATGACTAGCGGGAGAGTCAAAAACATTCAGTACTTC.

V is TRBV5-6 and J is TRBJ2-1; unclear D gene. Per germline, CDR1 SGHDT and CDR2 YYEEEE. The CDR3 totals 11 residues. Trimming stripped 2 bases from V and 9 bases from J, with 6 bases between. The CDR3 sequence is CASSFSFEQFF. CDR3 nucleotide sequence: TGTGCCAGCAGCTTTTCATTTGAGCAGTTCTTC.

The DNA of the CDR3 is TGTGCCAGCGCCGGGTCCAATAATGAAAAACTGTTTTTT. Its translation is CASAGSNNEKLFF. The chain couples TRBV2 to TRBJ1-4, with unresolved D. V was clipped by 8 bases and J by 4 bases, with 11 bases between them. There are 13 residues in the CDR3. CDR1 is SNHLY, CDR2 FYNNEI, per germline.

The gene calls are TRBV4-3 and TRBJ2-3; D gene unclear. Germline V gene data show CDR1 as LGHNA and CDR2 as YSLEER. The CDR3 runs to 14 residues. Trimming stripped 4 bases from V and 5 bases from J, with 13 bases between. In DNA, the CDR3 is TGCGCCAGCAGCCCAACGGCAGGCCTAGATACGCAGTATTTT. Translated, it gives CASSPTAGLDTQYF.